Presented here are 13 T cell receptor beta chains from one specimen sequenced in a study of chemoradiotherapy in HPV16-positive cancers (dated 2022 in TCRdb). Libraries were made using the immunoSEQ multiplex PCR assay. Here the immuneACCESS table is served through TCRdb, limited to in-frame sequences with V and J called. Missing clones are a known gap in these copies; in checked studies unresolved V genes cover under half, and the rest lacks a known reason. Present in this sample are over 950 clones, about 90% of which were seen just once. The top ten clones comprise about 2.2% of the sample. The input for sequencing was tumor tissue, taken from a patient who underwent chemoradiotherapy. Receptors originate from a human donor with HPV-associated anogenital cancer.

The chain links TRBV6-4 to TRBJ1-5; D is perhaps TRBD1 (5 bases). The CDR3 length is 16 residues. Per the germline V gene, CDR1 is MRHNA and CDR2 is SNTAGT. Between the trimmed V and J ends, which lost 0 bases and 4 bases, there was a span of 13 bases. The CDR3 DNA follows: TGTGCCAGCAGTGACTCGGAGGCAGGGAGAAATCAGCCCCAGCATTTT. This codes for CASSDSEAGRNQPQHF.

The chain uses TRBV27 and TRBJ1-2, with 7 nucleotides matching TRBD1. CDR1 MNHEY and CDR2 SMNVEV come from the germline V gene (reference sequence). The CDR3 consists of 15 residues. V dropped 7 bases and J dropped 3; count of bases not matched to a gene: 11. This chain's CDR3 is CASKLYRGTDYGYTF. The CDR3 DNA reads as TGTGCCAGCAAGCTCTACCGAGGGACAGACTATGGCTACACCTTC.

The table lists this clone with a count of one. The CDR3 sequence: CASGPVLADHTDTQYF. The CDR3 region has the DNA TGTGCCAGCGGCCCAGTTTTAGCGGACCACACAGATACGCAGTATTTT. This chain uses TRBV2 with TRBJ2-3; D might be TRBD2 (6 bases). Deletions cut 8 bases from V and 2 bases from J, with 20 bases between. The CDR3 length is 16 residues. Germline assignment: CDR1 SNHLY and CDR2 FYNNEI.

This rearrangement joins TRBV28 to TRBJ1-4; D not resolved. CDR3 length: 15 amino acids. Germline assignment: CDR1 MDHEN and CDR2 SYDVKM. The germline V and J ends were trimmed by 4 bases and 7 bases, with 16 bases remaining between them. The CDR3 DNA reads TGTGCCAGCAGTTATCCGACAAGGCGGGGTGAAAAACTGTTTTTT. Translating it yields CASSYPTRRGEKLFF.

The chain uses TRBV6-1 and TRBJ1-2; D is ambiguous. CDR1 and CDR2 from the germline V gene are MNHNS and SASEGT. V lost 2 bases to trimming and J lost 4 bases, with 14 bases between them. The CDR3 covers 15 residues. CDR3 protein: CASSEYEGESYGYTF. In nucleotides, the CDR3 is TGTGCCAGCAGTGAATATGAGGGTGAGAGCTATGGCTACACCTTC.

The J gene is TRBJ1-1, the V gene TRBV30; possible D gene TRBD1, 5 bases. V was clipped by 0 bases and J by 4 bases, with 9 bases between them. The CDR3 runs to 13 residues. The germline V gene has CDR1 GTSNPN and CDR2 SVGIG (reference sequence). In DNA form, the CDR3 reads TGTGCCTGGAGTGTTTGGGGCAGCACTGAAGCTTTCTTT. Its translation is CAWSVWGSTEAFF.

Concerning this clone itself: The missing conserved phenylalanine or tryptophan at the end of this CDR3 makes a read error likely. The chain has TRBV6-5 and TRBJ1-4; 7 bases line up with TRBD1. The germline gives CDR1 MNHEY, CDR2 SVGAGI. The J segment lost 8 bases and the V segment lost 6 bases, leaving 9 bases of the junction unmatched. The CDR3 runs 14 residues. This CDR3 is CASSKGAYGEKLFC. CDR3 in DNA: TGTGCCAGCAGCAAGGGGGCCTATGGCGAAAAACTGTTTTGT.

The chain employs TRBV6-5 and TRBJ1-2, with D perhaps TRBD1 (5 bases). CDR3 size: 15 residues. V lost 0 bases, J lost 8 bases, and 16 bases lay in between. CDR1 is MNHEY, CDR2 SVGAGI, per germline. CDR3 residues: CASSYSMLRGDGYTF. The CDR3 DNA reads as TGTGCCAGCAGTTACTCGATGTTGAGGGGAGACGGCTACACCTTC.

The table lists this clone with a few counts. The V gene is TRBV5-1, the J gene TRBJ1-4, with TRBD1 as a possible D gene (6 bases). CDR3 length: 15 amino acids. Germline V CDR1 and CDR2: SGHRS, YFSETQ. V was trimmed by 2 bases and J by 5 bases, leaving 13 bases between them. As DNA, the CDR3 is TGCGCCAGCAGCTTCAGTCCAGGGGAGAATGAAAAACTGTTTTTT. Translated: CASSFSPGENEKLFF.

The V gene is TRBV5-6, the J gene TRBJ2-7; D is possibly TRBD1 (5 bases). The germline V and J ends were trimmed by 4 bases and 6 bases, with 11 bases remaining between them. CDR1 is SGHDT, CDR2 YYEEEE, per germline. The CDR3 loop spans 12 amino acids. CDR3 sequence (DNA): TGTGCCAGCAGCCCCAGGGAATCCGAGCAGTACTTC. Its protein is CASSPRESEQYF.

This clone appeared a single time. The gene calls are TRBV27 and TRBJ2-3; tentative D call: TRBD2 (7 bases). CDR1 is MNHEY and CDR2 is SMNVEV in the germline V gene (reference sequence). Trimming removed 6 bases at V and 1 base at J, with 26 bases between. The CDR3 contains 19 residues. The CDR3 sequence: CASSLRPPLGGGGTDTQYF. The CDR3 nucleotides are TGTGCCAGCAGCCTTCGTCCCCCACTAGGGGGAGGGGGCACAGATACGCAGTATTTT.

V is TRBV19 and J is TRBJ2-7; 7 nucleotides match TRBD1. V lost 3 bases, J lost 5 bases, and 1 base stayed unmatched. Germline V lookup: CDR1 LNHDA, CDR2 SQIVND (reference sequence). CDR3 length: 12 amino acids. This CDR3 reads CASSMTGHEQYF. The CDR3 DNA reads TGTGCCAGTAGTATGACAGGGCACGAGCAGTACTTC.

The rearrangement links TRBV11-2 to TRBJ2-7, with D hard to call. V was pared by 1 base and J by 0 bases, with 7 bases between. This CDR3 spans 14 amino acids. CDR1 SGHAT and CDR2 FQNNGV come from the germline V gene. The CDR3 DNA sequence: TGTGCCAGCAGCTTAGGGGTCCTCTCCTACGAGCAGTACTTC. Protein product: CASSLGVLSYEQYF.